This TCR beta chain was captured in a study of T cell repertoires in cytomegalovirus infection (dated by TCRdb to about 2019). Looking at the study overall: Recently identified HLA-C-restricted CMV epitopes, whose presentation resists viral immunomodulation, were targeted by peptide stimulations together with well-studied HLA-B-restricted epitopes. The HLA type of each donor mattered for the analysis, because public TCR beta signatures pointed to carriage of CMV infection along with the matching HLA type. Study-wide conclusions, independent of this receptor: Cumulative frequency of public TCR beta family members discriminated carriers of CMV infection plus the relevant HLA type in this cohort and an independent 352-donor cohort. The ex vivo response was dominated by HLA-C-restricted CMV-specific TCR beta clonotypes, which also provided the single most frequent clonotype in two of eight donors.

TCRdb shows the sequencer as Illumina HiSeq 1500. TCRdb trimmed public reads at Q25 via fastp, called clones via MiXCR and kept in-frame beta chains. Entries that share a CDR3 protein sequence are merged under the most common genes and DNA. Within this sample are about 830,000 distinct CDR3 sequences, with about 30% of them counted one time only. Together, the top ten hold roughly 12% of the sample. A distance of 9 bases separates the germline ends of V and J, which lose 0 bases and 2 bases respectively. The germline V gene (reference sequence) provides CDR1 SGHNT and CDR2 YYREEE. Taken from cysteine to phenylalanine, the CDR3 has 14 residues. Of the read, only the CDR3 DNA is kept; its 42 bases are in frame from base 1. Only a few counts were recorded for this clonotype. The antigen it recognizes is unknown. Nothing much larger sits one base from this clone, and base qualities are not available. What the treatment or condition label conveys for this sample: in vitro stimulation with specific CMV peptide epitopes to enrich CMV-specific T cells.

This TCR came from a human donor in good health (CMV status not recorded). Some clones in this sample may be carry-over from other donors' samples. This receptor chain uses TRBV5-4 and TRBJ2-7, with no confident D gene call. The sequencing here drew on cultured CD8+ T cells from PBMCs, taken from culture after CMV antigen stimulation. The CDR3 in this case is CASSLGATPYEQYF. The bases are TGTGCCAGCAGCTTGGGGGCGACCCCCTACGAGCAGTACTTC.